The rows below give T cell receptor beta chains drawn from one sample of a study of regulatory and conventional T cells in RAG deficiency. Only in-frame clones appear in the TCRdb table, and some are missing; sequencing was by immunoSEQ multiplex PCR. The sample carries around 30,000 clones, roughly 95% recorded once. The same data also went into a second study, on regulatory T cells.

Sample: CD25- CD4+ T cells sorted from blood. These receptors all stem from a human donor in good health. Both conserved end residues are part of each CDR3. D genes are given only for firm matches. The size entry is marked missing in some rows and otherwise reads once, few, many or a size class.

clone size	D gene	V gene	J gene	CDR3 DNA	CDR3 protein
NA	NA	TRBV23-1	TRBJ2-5	TGCGCCAGCACCCAAGCGGTATCAGAGACCCAGTACTTC	CASTQAVSETQYF
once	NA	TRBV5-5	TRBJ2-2	TGTGCCAGCAGCTTGATTGGGGGCGGGAACACCGGGGAGCTGTTTTTT	CASSLIGGGNTGELFF
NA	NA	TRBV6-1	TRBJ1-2	TGTGCCAGCAGTGAATCTGCAGGGCTATCGACCTATGGCTACACCTTC	CASSESAGLSTYGYTF
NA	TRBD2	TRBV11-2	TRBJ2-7	TGTGCCAGCAGCTTTCCGCGACTAGCGGGGGGGCCCTACGAGCAGTACTTC	CASSFPRLAGGPYEQYF
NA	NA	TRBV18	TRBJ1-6	TGTGCCAGCTCACCTGGACAGCCGCTCAATTCACCCCTCCACTTT	CASSPGQPLNSPLHF
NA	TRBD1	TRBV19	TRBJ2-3	TGTGCCAGTAGTTCTACCAGGGGACAGACAGATACGCAGTATTTT	CASSSTRGQTDTQYF
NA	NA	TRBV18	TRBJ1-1	TGTGCCAGCTCACCTAGACAGGTCTCGGGGAACACTGAAGCTTTCTTT	CASSPRQVSGNTEAFF
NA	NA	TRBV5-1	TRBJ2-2	TGCGCCAGCAGCTCCGGGGTCGCCGGGGAGCTGTTTTTT	CASSSGVAGELFF
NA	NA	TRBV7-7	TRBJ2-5	TGTGCTAGCAGCTTAGACGGAGAGACCCAGTACTTC	CASSLDGETQYF
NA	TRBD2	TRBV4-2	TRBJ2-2	TGTGCCAGCAGCCAAGACAGCCCCAGCGGGGTCGGGGAGCTGTTTTTT	CASSQDSPSGVGELFF
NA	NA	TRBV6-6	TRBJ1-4	TGTGCCAGCAGTTACGAGGCAACTAATGAAAAACTGTTTTTT	CASSYEATNEKLFF